The 8 T cell receptor beta chains listed next were all sequenced from one sample in a study of cytomegalovirus exposure and HLA in healthy donors (TCRdb year 2017). Libraries came from the immunoSEQ multiplex PCR assay. For the multiplex PCR, a mixture combining 60 forward primers for TCR Vbeta segments and 13 reverse primers for TCR Jbeta segments was used. Entries here come from immuneACCESS through TCRdb and include only in-frame sequences with V and J called. Some clones fail to appear in such tables; in the studies checked, an unresolved V gene covers under half of the shortfall, and the cause of the remainder is unknown. This sample has 150,000 or so clones in its table, and roughly 80% of those were observed once. 10% to 15% of the sample is in the top ten clones. The sequencing sample was made of PBMCs. Receptor source: a man in his forties in good health and CMV-seropositive.

This clone was counted between two and nine times. This chain joins TRBV7-3 and TRBJ2-2; 12 positions match TRBD2. CDR1 SGHTA and CDR2 FQGTGA come from the germline V gene. The length of the CDR3 is 14 residues. J lost 8 bases, V lost 6 bases, and 4 bases had no gene match. CDR3 nucleotide sequence: TGTGCCAGCAGGGCCGGGACTAGCGGGGGGGAGCTGTTTTTT. This gives the protein CASRAGTSGGELFF. The entire variable domain, with the rest obtained from reference TRBV7-3 and TRBJ2-2, is as follows: GAGVSQTPSNKVTEKGKYVELRCDPISGHTALYWYRQSLGQGPEFLIYFQGTGAADDSGLPNDRFFAVRPEGSVSTLKIQRTERGDSAVYLCASRAGTSGGELFFGEGSRLTVL.

This clone was detected once. V gene TRBV7-2 combines with J gene TRBJ2-2; TRBD1 agrees at 7 bases. This CDR3 region has 19 residues. V shed 3 bases, J shed 3 bases, and the junction held 16 bases outside the gene matches. Germline values: CDR1 SGHTA, CDR2 FQGNSA. In DNA, the CDR3 is TGTGCCAGCAGCTTCCCCGGGACAGCCTCGAACCTTGACACCGGGGAGCTGTTTTTT. Translating it yields CASSFPGTASNLDTGELFF.

The gene calls are TRBV6-1 and TRBJ2-3, with TRBD1 identical over 11 bases. The V segment lost 9 bases and the J segment 3 bases; nucleotides outside the gene matches: 5. Germline CDR1 is MNHNS and CDR2 is SASEGT. The CDR3 totals 14 residues. CDR3 sequence reads: CASGDRGWTDTQYF. The CDR3 DNA reads TGTGCCAGTGGGGACAGGGGGTGGACAGATACGCAGTATTTT.

V gene TRBV9 combines with J gene TRBJ1-5; a weak D match, TRBD1 (6 bases). CDR1 and CDR2 from the germline V gene are SGDLS and YYNGEE. CDR3 length: 14 amino acids. The ends were cut back, 3 bases at V and 3 bases at J, with 10 bases in the middle. The CDR3, as DNA: TGTGCCAGCAGCGAACAGGGTACCAATCAGCCCCAGCATTTT. Its protein is CASSEQGTNQPQHF.

About this clone: One end of the junction is discordant with germline, which a read error may explain. V and J are TRBV6-5 and TRBJ2-4; D is perhaps TRBD2 (5 bases). The CDR3 totals 15 residues. Germline CDR1 and CDR2: MNHEY and SVGAGI. The CDR3 reads CASSSLALAKNIQCF. CDR3 DNA: TGTGCCAGCAGTTCTCTGGCCCTAGCCAAAAACATTCAGTGCTTC.

The genes are TRBV5-4 and TRBJ1-4, with D perhaps matching TRBD1 (6 bases). The CDR3 totals 15 residues. The V gene lost 3 bases and the J gene lost 7 bases, with 16 bases spanning the gap. Germline V gives CDR1 SGHNT, CDR2 YYREEE (reference sequence). CDR3 coding DNA: TGTGCCAGCAGCTCGGGCCGGGACATGACTGAAAAACTGTTTTTT. Amino acid sequence: CASSSGRDMTEKLFF.

The chain joins TRBV18 to TRBJ1-2; 7 bases are shared with TRBD1. The V gene end was trimmed by 2 bases and the J gene end by 8 bases; junction bases not matched to a gene: 11. The CDR3 extends over 15 amino acids. CDR1 and CDR2 from the germline V gene are KGHSH and LQKENI. The chain's CDR3 is CASSPSSDRVGGYTF. DNA for the CDR3: TGTGCCAGCTCACCAAGTTCCGACAGGGTGGGCGGCTACACCTTC.

The chain has TRBV28 and TRBJ1-2; D unclear. Trimming left V 8 bases short and J 4 bases short, with 17 bases between. The CDR3 is made up of 14 amino acids. Germline lookup yields CDR1 MDHEN and CDR2 SYDVKM. CDR3 sequence (DNA): TGTGCCAGCTCCACGAGGGTGAAGGTCTATGGCTACACCTTC. Translation: CASSTRVKVYGYTF.